Listed here are 13 T cell receptor beta chains from one sample, sequenced in a study of blood T cells in healthy people across ages. It was with a sample-barcoded 5' primer and a J-beta primer mix that a second PCR of about 6 to 11 cycles was run. MiXCR, run by TCRdb on the 5' RACE reads, gives a single entry per CDR3 protein. Seen here are about 1,400,000 distinct CDR3 sequences, 59% observed once, and the top ten hold over 5.5%. The sequenced material came from blood. The receptor set was obtained from a man aged 18 to 35 in good health.

The chain is built from TRBV6-1 and TRBJ2-1; the D call may be TRBD1 or TRBD2 (5 bases each). There are 13 residues in the CDR3. Trimming stripped 2 bases from V and 7 bases from J, with 9 bases between. Germline loops: CDR1 MNHNS, CDR2 SASEGT. This CDR3 is CASSENWGNEQFF. Here the CDR3 DNA reads TGTGCCAGCAGTGAAAATTGGGGGAATGAGCAGTTCTTC.

This clonotype was detected a few times. The rearrangement links TRBV4-1 to TRBJ1-2; D unclear. Germline lookup yields CDR1 MGHRA and CDR2 YSYEKL. V was clipped by 0 bases and J by 4 bases, with 12 bases between them. CDR3 size: 15 residues. CDR3 bases: TGCGCCAGCAGCCAAGATTCCACAGCCTCCTATGGCTACACCTTC. Protein product: CASSQDSTASYGYTF.

The genes are TRBV29-1 and TRBJ2-1; possible D gene TRBD2, 7 bases. Trimming stripped 5 bases from V and 3 bases from J, with 14 bases between. The CDR3 loop spans 14 amino acids. Germline-derived CDR1 and CDR2 are SQVTM and ANQGSEA. The CDR3, as DNA: TGCAGCGTTAGCGGGGAGGGGGACTACAATGAGCAGTTCTTC. Its translation is CSVSGEGDYNEQFF.

The gene calls are TRBV4-3 and TRBJ2-1; D uncertain. Matching the DNA end better, TRBJ2-7 makes the J call doubtful. This CDR3 region has 14 residues. Looked up from germline, CDR1 is LGHNA and CDR2 is YSLEER. CDR3 nucleotides: TGCGCCAGCAGCCAAGAGGGCTCCCACAATGAGCAGTACTTC. Residues: CASSQEGSHNEQYF.

The V and J genes are TRBV27 and TRBJ2-7, with a tentative D call TRBD1 (5 bases). The germline CDR1 and CDR2 sequences are MNHEY and SMNVEV (reference sequence). V was clipped by 8 bases and J by 1 base, with 15 bases between them. The CDR3 contains 14 residues. As DNA, the CDR3 is TGTGCCAGCCAAAGCCAGGGAAAATCCTACGAGCAGTACTTC. Translating gives CASQSQGKSYEQYF.

The V and J genes are TRBV29-1 and TRBJ1-2; 11 nucleotides align to TRBD1. CDR1 is SQVTM, CDR2 ANQGSEA, per germline. The CDR3 has 13 amino acids. V trimming: 7 bases; J trimming: 3 bases; junction bases outside the gene matches: 4. The CDR3 region has the DNA TGCAGCGGGACAGGGGGCGCGGACTATGGCTACACCTTC. Translation: CSGTGGADYGYTF.

The CDR3: CASSQEQSYNEQFF. Here the CDR3 DNA reads TGCGCCAGCAGCCAAGAGCAGTCCTACAATGAGCAGTTCTTC. V is TRBV4-3 and J is TRBJ2-1; D remains unclear. The germline V gene has CDR1 LGHNA and CDR2 YSLEER. The germline V and J ends were trimmed by 0 bases and 1 base, with 4 bases remaining between them. The CDR3 consists of 14 residues.

This sequence joins TRBV27 and TRBJ1-2, with 8 nucleotides matching TRBD1. Trimming cost V 5 bases and J 4 bases; bases outside gene matches: 9. This CDR3 contains 15 residues. Germline V gene data show CDR1 as MNHEY and CDR2 as SMNVEV (reference sequence). The CDR3 here is CASSTRQGRGYGYTF. The CDR3 DNA sequence: TGTGCCAGCAGTACCCGACAGGGGAGAGGCTATGGCTACACCTTC.

This clonotype turned up a few times. V gene TRBV7-9 combines with J gene TRBJ2-5; 13 bases align to TRBD2. The length of the CDR3 is 17 residues. The germline CDR1 and CDR2 sequences are SEHNR and FQNEAQ (reference sequence). The J segment lost 4 bases and the V segment lost 4 bases, leaving 9 bases of the junction unmatched. CDR3 nucleotides: TGTGCCAGCAGCTCGAAGACTAGCGGGAGGCCACCAGAGACCCAGTACTTC. Encoded protein: CASSSKTSGRPPETQYF.

This clonotype was picked up a small number of times. The chain combines TRBV12-3 or TRBV12-4 with TRBJ1-3; D is undetermined. The CDR3 spans 12 residues. Trimming removed 1 base from V and 4 bases from J, with 2 bases in between. The CDR3 loop reads CASSLGGNTIYF. CDR3 DNA: TGTGCCAGCAGTTTAGGCGGAAACACCATATATTTT.

This clonotype has only a few counts. The genes are TRBV7-8 and TRBJ2-3; D ambiguous. The length of the CDR3 is 14 residues. Trimming left V 3 bases short and J 5 bases short, with 12 bases between. The germline gives CDR1 SGHVS, CDR2 FQNEAQ. This CDR3 is CASSFPFLGDTQYF. CDR3 bases: TGTGCCAGCAGCTTCCCCTTTCTAGGAGATACGCAGTATTTT.

V is TRBV7-9 and J is TRBJ2-6; D is unclear. The CDR3 totals 12 residues. CDR1 is SEHNR, CDR2 FQNEAQ, per germline (reference sequence). V lost 8 bases and J 2 bases, leaving 4 bases between the germline ends. The chain's CDR3 is CASGTGANVLTF. The CDR3 nucleotides are TGTGCCAGCGGAACTGGGGCCAACGTCCTGACTTTC.

This chain uses TRBV20-1 with TRBJ2-1; tentatively, D is TRBD2 (6 bases). Germline values: CDR1 DFQATT, CDR2 SNEGSKA (reference sequence). Trimming took 6 bases from V and 6 from J, leaving 15 bases between them. This CDR3 region has 13 residues. The CDR3 DNA follows: TGCAGTGCCACCGAGGGACTTCGCAATGAGCAGTTCTTC. Its protein product is CSATEGLRNEQFF.